This T cell receptor beta chain is drawn from a study of metastatic and nonmetastatic thyroid tumors. Study-level points and caveats: Malignant thyroid tumors reportedly exceeded benign nodules significantly in TCR beta diversity, with the difference appearing in blood and tumor.

With MiXCR, TCRdb called clones anew from the PCR reads. The table lists more than 20,000 clones, roughly 12% of them singletons. This CDR3 is 14 amino acids long. V was shortened by 3 bases and J by 5 bases, with 10 bases between the two germline ends. Germline V CDR1 and CDR2: SNHLY, FYNNEI. Each patient went into thyroid surgery without having received any treatment. At least ten counts were recorded for this clone. As yet, its antigen is unknown. The clonotype comes from a female donor with papillary thyroid cancer or a benign thyroid nodule (not recorded which). Some clones in this sample may be carry-over from other donors' samples. V and J are TRBV2 and TRBJ2-2, with unresolved D. Material: blood. For the CDR3, the DNA is TGTGCCAGCAGTGATTCGGCATTGACCGGGGAGCTGTTTTTT. The encoded protein is CASSDSALTGELFF.